Below, 22 T cell receptor beta chains from the same sample are listed, as sequenced in a study of blood T cell repertoires in COVID-19. Using immunoSEQ multiplex PCR, the repertoire was profiled, and TCRdb retains in-frame clones only, with some absent. The table lists 150,000 to 200,000 clones, approximately 80% of them singletons. The specimen was PBMCs or T cells enriched from blood (not recorded which). These receptors all stem from a woman in her fifties or sixties who had recovered from COVID-19.

V and J are TRBV10-2 and TRBJ2-2, with D possibly matching TRBD1 (5 bases). CDR1 is WSHSY and CDR2 is SAAADI in the germline V gene. This CDR3 spans 14 amino acids. V shed 0 bases and J shed 3 bases, with 5 bases lying between them. The CDR3 coding sequence is TGCGCCAGCAGTGAGTCGGGGCACACCGGGGAGCTGTTTTTT. This translates into CASSESGHTGELFF.

This chain uses TRBV19 with TRBJ1-3; D is uncertain. There are 15 residues in the CDR3. The V end was cut by 3 bases, the J end by 0 bases, with 9 bases between. Per germline, CDR1 LNHDA and CDR2 SQIVND (reference sequence). This CDR3 reads CASSMSGLSGNTIYF. For the CDR3, the DNA is TGTGCCAGTAGTATGTCTGGGCTCTCTGGAAACACCATATATTTT. The full variable domain, its missing parts supplied by reference TRBV19 and TRBJ1-3, is DGGITQSPKYLFRKEGQNVTLSCEQNLNHDAMYWYRQDPGQGLRLIYYSQIVNDFQKGDIAEGYSVSREKKESFPLTVTSAQKNPTAFYLCASSMSGLSGNTIYFGEGSWLTVV.

The CDR3 nucleotides read TGTGCCAGCAGTCAAATACGGGGACAGGGGGGGCTGCAGTACTTC. Protein sequence: CASSQIRGQGGLQYF. The genes are TRBV2 and TRBJ2-7; 11 bases map to TRBD1. CDR3 length equals 15 residues. Germline CDR1 and CDR2: SNHLY and FYNNEI. Trimming at V came to 5 bases and at J to 9 bases, leaving 12 bases not matched to a gene. Complete variable domain (other parts from reference TRBV2 and TRBJ2-7): EPEVTQTPSHQVTQMGQEVILRCVPISNHLYFYWYRQILGQKVEFLVSFYNNEISEKSEIFDDQFSVERPDGSNFTLKIRSTKLEDSAMYFCASSQIRGQGGLQYFGPGTRLTVT.

The rearrangement uses TRBV12-3 or TRBV12-4 and TRBJ2-6; D call uncertain. V was pared by 7 bases and J by 4 bases, with 8 bases between. This CDR3 is 13 amino acids long. CDR3 amino acids: CASTARGANVLTF. The DNA for the CDR3 is TGTGCCAGCACCGCGAGAGGGGCCAACGTCCTGACTTTC.

This clone was seen more than once but under ten times. The rearrangement uses TRBV5-1 and TRBJ2-7; the match to TRBD1 covers 9 bases. This CDR3 spans 17 amino acids. Trimming at V came to 2 bases and at J to 3 bases, leaving 12 bases not matched to a gene. Per germline, CDR1 SGHRS and CDR2 YFSETQ. The CDR3 coding sequence is TGCGCCAGCAGCTTACCGGGACAGGGCGGCTGGAGCTACGAGCAGTACTTC. Translating it yields CASSLPGQGGWSYEQYF.

This clone turned up a few times. This sequence joins TRBV7-3 and TRBJ2-7; D remains unclear. This CDR3 spans 16 amino acids. Germline V gives CDR1 SGHTA, CDR2 FQGTGA. The V end was cut by 3 bases, the J end by 4 bases, with 19 bases between. In DNA form, the CDR3 reads TGTGCCAGCAGCTTTAAGTTCAGCAAGACAAGGTACGAGCAGTACTTC. Its translation: CASSFKFSKTRYEQYF.

V is TRBV4-1 and J is TRBJ1-2, with TRBD1 matching over 8 bases. Trimming at V came to 1 base and at J to 6 bases, leaving 4 bases not matched to a gene. The V gene's germline CDR1 is MGHRA and CDR2 YSYEKL. The CDR3 totals 14 residues. In DNA, the CDR3 is TGCGCCAGCAGCCAAGTACAGGGGGGAGATGGCTACACCTTC. Its protein product is CASSQVQGGDGYTF.

V usage is TRBV3-1 (or the pseudogene TRBV3-2) and J usage is TRBJ2-4, with D possibly TRBD2 on 6 matching bases. CDR1 LGHDT and CDR2 YNNKEL come from the germline V gene (reference sequence). The CDR3 length is 15 residues. Trimming shortened V by 2 bases and J by 2 bases, and 10 bases separated the two germline ends. The CDR3 DNA sequence: TGTGCCAGCAGCCAATGGGGGGTAACCAAAAACATTCAGTACTTC. It is translated as CASSQWGVTKNIQYF.

V is TRBV5-1 and J is TRBJ2-7; possibly TRBD1 for D (6 bases). Germline loops: CDR1 SGHRS, CDR2 YFSETQ. The CDR3 runs 14 residues. V was cut by 2 bases and J by 3 bases, with 12 bases left in between. The CDR3 loop reads CASSLSGQSYEQYF. The CDR3 DNA follows: TGCGCCAGCAGCTTATCGGGACAAAGCTACGAGCAGTACTTC.

The V gene is TRBV5-6, the J gene TRBJ2-1; 7 bases line up with TRBD2. The germline V gene has CDR1 SGHDT and CDR2 YYEEEE. The CDR3 is 15 amino acids. Trimming removed 0 bases from V and 9 bases from J; junction bases left unmatched: 9. The CDR3 sequence is CASSLEMRESGEQFF. The CDR3 bases are TGTGCCAGCAGCTTGGAGATGCGGGAGAGCGGTGAGCAGTTCTTC.

The rearrangement links TRBV28 to TRBJ2-3, with D possibly matching TRBD2 (5 bases). Germline values: CDR1 MDHEN, CDR2 SYDVKM. Trimming cost V 6 bases and J 4 bases, with 8 bases left between them. The CDR3 has 12 amino acids. The CDR3 reads CASRLRADTQYF. CDR3 bases: TGTGCCAGCAGATTGAGGGCAGATACGCAGTATTTT.

The chain employs TRBV30 and TRBJ2-7; 12 nucleotides line up with TRBD2. The CDR3 is 15 amino acids. Germline CDR1 is GTSNPN and CDR2 is SVGIG (reference sequence). After removal of 3 bases from V and 2 bases from J, the junction contained 5 bases not matched to a gene. In DNA, the CDR3 is TGTGCCTGGAGCGGCGGACTAGCGGGACCCTACGAGCAGTACTTC. Translated, it gives CAWSGGLAGPYEQYF.

The chain joins TRBV19 to TRBJ1-2; TRBD1 matches at 8 bases. The CDR3 contains 16 residues. The J segment lost 0 bases and the V segment lost 4 bases, leaving 7 bases of the junction unmatched. Looked up from germline, CDR1 is LNHDA and CDR2 is SQIVND (reference sequence). Here the CDR3 reads CASSTRGLITNYGYTF. CDR3 sequence (DNA): TGTGCCAGTAGTACCAGGGGGCTCATCACTAACTATGGCTACACCTTC.

This chain uses TRBV27 with TRBJ1-1; D is undetermined. Trimming took off 6 bases at V and 5 bases at J, with 13 bases between the two ends. From germline, CDR1 is MNHEY and CDR2 SMNVEV (reference sequence). The CDR3 extends over 13 amino acids. The CDR3 region has the DNA TGTGCCAGCAGACCTGCGAGGAGGACTGAAGCTTTCTTT. It specifies CASRPARRTEAFF.

The V gene is TRBV19, the J gene TRBJ2-7; D gene uncertain. V was clipped by 5 bases and J by 5 bases, with 13 bases between them. The CDR3 sequence is 13 residues long. Germline CDR1 reads LNHDA; CDR2 reads SQIVND (reference sequence). The CDR3 coding sequence is TGTGCCAGTAGTCGACAAGTCCAGGACGAGCAGTACTTC. It encodes CASSRQVQDEQYF.

This CDR3 reads CASSPGVDTEAFF. As DNA, the CDR3 is TGCGCCAGCAGCCCCGGGGTGGACACTGAAGCTTTCTTT. The chain carries TRBV5-1 and TRBJ1-1; D unclear. V was trimmed by 4 bases and J by 3 bases, leaving 10 bases between them. Germline CDR1 SGHRS, CDR2 YFSETQ. The CDR3 runs to 13 residues.

The CDR3 coding sequence is TGCGCCAGCAGCTTGGGGAAGGGGGTCATGAACACTGAAGCTTTCTTT. Protein: CASSLGKGVMNTEAFF. The J gene is TRBJ1-1, the V gene TRBV5-1, with TRBD1 as a possible D gene (6 bases). The germline CDR1 and CDR2 sequences are SGHRS and YFSETQ. This CDR3 has 16 residues. V lost 0 bases and J 0 bases, leaving 12 bases between the germline ends.

The gene calls are TRBV5-1 and TRBJ2-1; 8 nucleotides line up with TRBD2. The CDR3 is 16 residues long. The germline CDR1 and CDR2 sequences are SGHRS and YFSETQ. V dropped 0 bases and J dropped 5; count of bases not matched to a gene: 7. CDR3 region: CASSLATAGGHNEQFF. In DNA form, the CDR3 reads TGCGCCAGCAGCTTGGCCACGGCGGGGGGCCACAATGAGCAGTTCTTC.

The rearrangement uses TRBV3-1 (or the pseudogene TRBV3-2) and TRBJ1-4; D remains unclear. The V gene lost 3 bases and the J gene lost 5 bases, with 19 bases spanning the gap. The CDR3 covers 17 residues. Germline lookup yields CDR1 LGHDT and CDR2 YNNKEL (reference sequence). Written as DNA, the CDR3 is TGTGCCAGCAGCCAGACTCAAACTCGGCGGTTAAATGAAAAACTGTTTTTT. It specifies CASSQTQTRRLNEKLFF.

The gene calls are TRBV20-1 and TRBJ2-7; 7 nucleotides agree with TRBD1. The CDR3 has 15 amino acids. Losses at the gene ends were 3 bases for V and 6 bases for J; bases not matched to a gene: 14. In germline, CDR1 is DFQATT, CDR2 SNEGSKA (reference sequence). The DNA of the CDR3 is TGCAGTGCTAGTAGAGGGGGCCAGGGGCGCCTCGAGCAGTACTTC. Protein: CSASRGGQGRLEQYF.

This chain links TRBV4-1 with TRBJ1-6, with 8 bases identical to TRBD1. Germline CDR1 is MGHRA and CDR2 is YSYEKL. The CDR3 sequence is 14 residues long. V trimming: 4 bases; J trimming: 6 bases; junction bases outside the gene matches: 2. The CDR3 protein is CASSRGQVNSPLHF. Written as DNA, the CDR3 is TGCGCCAGCAGCCGGGGACAGGTTAATTCACCCCTCCACTTT.

This chain links TRBV3-1 (or the pseudogene TRBV3-2) with TRBJ1-1; the match to TRBD1 covers 9 bases. J was trimmed by 6 bases and V by 4 bases; bases with no gene match: 6. The CDR3 spans 14 residues. The V gene's germline CDR1 is LGHDT and CDR2 YNNKEL (reference sequence). As DNA, the CDR3 is TGTGCCAGCAGCCGAACGACAGGGGGGGCTGAAGCTTTCTTT. It yields the protein CASSRTTGGAEAFF.